This T cell receptor beta chain was observed in a study of CD8+CD57+ T cells in acquired aplastic anemia. This CDR3 is 14 amino acids long. The V gene's germline CDR1 is LGHNT and CDR2 FRNRAP. The V gene lost 0 bases and the J gene lost 7 bases, with 9 bases spanning the gap. Study findings and constraints: Overlapping CD8+ CDR3 repertoires of patients and controls contained under 35 shared sequences. Patients and controls were not found to differ significantly in CD8+ Simpson's diversity.

This clonotype has at least ten counts. Its antigen is undetermined. The authors sequenced patients whose flow cytometry had shown CD8+CD57+ cell expansion. The use of genomic DNA as template underpinned the TCR beta VDJ and CDR3 profiling. TCRdb reprocessed the reads via MiXCR and lists one record per CDR3 protein. Of some 170,000 distinct CDR3 sequences in the sample, less than 65% were seen once. Sequenced sample: sorted CD4+, CD8+, or CD8+CD57+ T cells (not recorded which) from PBMCs. The gene calls are TRBV12-5 and TRBJ2-2; D is uncertain. The sequence was obtained from a human donor with aplastic anemia. The CDR3 DNA sequence: TGTGCTAGTGGTTTGGTACCAAGGATCGGGGAGCTGTTTTTT. It yields the protein CASGLVPRIGELFF.